The 7 T cell receptor beta chains given below trace back to one sample, sequenced in a study of STAT5B mutations in CD4+ large granular lymphocyte leukemia. Assay used: immunoSEQ multiplex PCR; TCRdb lists only in-frame clones, some missing. The profile shows about 30,000 clones, approximately 72% of them singletons. Sequencing input: CD4+ T cells from blood buffy coats. These receptors all come from a human donor in good health.

The J gene is TRBJ1-1, the V gene TRBV15, with TRBD1 matching 7 bases. The CDR3 runs to 16 residues. V lost 1 base and J lost 2; bases outside the gene matches: 7. Germline V gene data show CDR1 as LNHNV and CDR2 as YYDKDF (reference sequence). The CDR3 reads CATSRGTGSYNTEAFF. Written as DNA, the CDR3 is TGTGCCACCAGCAGAGGGACAGGTTCTTATAACACTGAAGCTTTCTTT.

A remark on this clone: Different DNA sequences within this sample yield the same CDR3. This chain uses TRBV6-5 with TRBJ2-7; 10 bases line up with TRBD1. The V segment lost 0 bases and the J segment 3 bases; nucleotides outside the gene matches: 2. The CDR3 totals 15 residues. The V gene's germline CDR1 is MNHEY and CDR2 SVGAGI. In DNA, the CDR3 is TGTGCCAGCAGTTACTCCGGACAGGGGGGCTACGAGCAGTACTTC. Translated: CASSYSGQGGYEQYF.

This clone was observed a handful of times. The gene calls are TRBV10-1 and TRBJ1-5, with 8 bases that match TRBD1. This CDR3 is 14 amino acids long. The junction had 3 bases not matched to a gene; V was cut back by 8 bases and J by 0 bases. Germline V lookup: CDR1 WNHNN, CDR2 SYGVQD (reference sequence). The CDR3 loop reads CASFGTGSNQPQHF. DNA of the CDR3: TGCGCCAGCTTCGGGACAGGTAGCAATCAGCCCCAGCATTTT.

CDR3 protein: CASSLKGYEQYF. As DNA, the CDR3 is TGTGCCAGCAGTTTGAAGGGATACGAGCAGTACTTC. The chain is built from TRBV28 and TRBJ2-7; D is unclear. V was shortened by 3 bases and J by 4 bases, with 7 bases between the two germline ends. This CDR3 contains 12 residues. The germline V gene encodes CDR1 MDHEN and CDR2 SYDVKM.

The sample holds one count of this clone. This chain links TRBV7-8 with TRBJ1-2; a weak D match, TRBD1 (5 bases). With 2 bases removed from V and 2 bases from J, the gap between germline ends came to 12 bases. Germline V gene sequence: CDR1 SGHVS, CDR2 FQNEAQ. The CDR3 has 15 amino acids. CDR3 in DNA: TGTGCCAGCAGCTTACAGGGCACTGGGAACTATGGCTACACCTTC. Protein product: CASSLQGTGNYGYTF.

V gene TRBV30 combines with J gene TRBJ2-3; TRBD2 aligns across 13 bases. Germline V lookup: CDR1 GTSNPN, CDR2 SVGIG (reference sequence). The junction had 8 bases not matched to a gene; V was cut back by 2 bases and J by 6 bases. The CDR3 length is 16 residues. In DNA, the CDR3 is TGTGCCTGGAGTCTTGGACTAGCGGGAGAGGGGGATACGCAGTATTTT. Amino acids: CAWSLGLAGEGDTQYF.

The chain combines TRBV4-2 with TRBJ2-7; 10 bases align to TRBD2. Per germline, CDR1 LGHNA and CDR2 YNFKEQ. J was trimmed by 7 bases and V by 1 base; bases with no gene match: 10. This CDR3 comprises 16 residues. Here the CDR3 DNA reads TGTGCCAGCAGCCAAGTCGATAGCGGGGGGCTAAGGGAGCAGTACTTC. Protein: CASSQVDSGGLREQYF.